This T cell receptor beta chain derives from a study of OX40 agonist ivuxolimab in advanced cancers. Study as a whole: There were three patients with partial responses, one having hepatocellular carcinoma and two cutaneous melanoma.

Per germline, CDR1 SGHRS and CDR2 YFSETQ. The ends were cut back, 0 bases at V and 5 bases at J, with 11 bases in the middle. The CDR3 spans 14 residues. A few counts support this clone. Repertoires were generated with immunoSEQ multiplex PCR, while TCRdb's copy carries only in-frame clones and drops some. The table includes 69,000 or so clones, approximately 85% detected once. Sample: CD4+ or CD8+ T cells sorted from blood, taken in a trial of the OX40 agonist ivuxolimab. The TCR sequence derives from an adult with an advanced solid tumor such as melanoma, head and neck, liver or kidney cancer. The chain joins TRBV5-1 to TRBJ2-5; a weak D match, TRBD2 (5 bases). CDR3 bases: TGCGCCAGCAGCTTGGGGGCGGGTCCGGAGACCCAGTACTTC. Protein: CASSLGAGPETQYF.